Listed here are 7 T cell receptor beta chains from one sample, sequenced in a study of cytomegalovirus exposure and HLA in healthy donors. 13 Jbeta primers and 60 Vbeta primers were used for the PCR. Using immunoSEQ multiplex PCR, the repertoire was profiled, and TCRdb retains in-frame clones only, with some absent. This table has 130,000 or so clones, about 80% appearing once. Sequenced material: PBMCs. These receptors were collected from a woman between 35 and 50 years old in good health and CMV-seronegative.

The chain employs TRBV11-3 and TRBJ2-7, with a tentative D call TRBD1 (6 bases). CDR1 is SGHNT and CDR2 is YENEEA in the germline V gene. The CDR3 has 17 amino acids. The V end was cut by 1 base, the J end by 3 bases, with 19 bases between. This CDR3 reads CASSLGRVDSSFYEQYF. For the CDR3, the DNA is TGTGCCAGCAGCTTAGGCCGCGTGGACAGTTCGTTCTACGAGCAGTACTTC.

CDR3 protein: CASSLDSGSPLHF. The CDR3 DNA reads TGTGCCAGCAGTCTAGACAGTGGGTCACCCCTCCACTTT. V and J are TRBV27 and TRBJ1-6; TRBD1 might be the D (5 bases). V shed 5 bases and J shed 10 bases, with 12 bases lying between them. The CDR3 extends over 13 amino acids. The germline gives CDR1 MNHEY, CDR2 SMNVEV (reference sequence).

This clone was seen only a few times. V is TRBV28 and J is TRBJ2-5, with 9 bases aligning to TRBD1. Trimming removed 6 bases from V and 1 base from J; junction bases left unmatched: 9. CDR1 is MDHEN, CDR2 SYDVKM, per germline. The CDR3 sequence is 16 residues long. The CDR3 nucleotides are TGTGCCAGCAGCCTCGACAGGGGGGCCCTCCAAGAGACCCAGTACTTC. Amino acids: CASSLDRGALQETQYF.

The sample holds a few counts of this clone. Here the CDR3 DNA reads TGTGCCAGTAGCCTAGAAAGGATCGCCGGAAAGAACACTGAAGCTTTCTTT. It translates to CASSLERIAGKNTEAFF. This rearrangement joins TRBV19 to TRBJ1-1; D gene unclear. Germline CDR1 and CDR2: LNHDA and SQIVND (reference sequence). Trimming left V 6 bases short and J 1 base short, with 21 bases between. The CDR3 has 17 amino acids.

The chain uses TRBV5-6 and TRBJ2-7, with 9 bases aligning to TRBD2. V gave up 1 base and J gave up 9 bases; unmatched junction bases: 14. The CDR3 runs 16 residues. Germline assignment: CDR1 SGHDT and CDR2 YYEEEE. The CDR3 region has the DNA TGTGCCAGCAGCTTGAAAGGCGGGAGGGCTCAAAGGGCGCAGTACTTC. It encodes CASSLKGGRAQRAQYF.

This chain uses TRBV13 with TRBJ1-5; D is unresolved. The CDR3 loop spans 13 amino acids. Germline CDR1 and CDR2: PRHDT and FYEKMQ (reference sequence). The germline V and J ends were trimmed by 3 bases and 4 bases, with 7 bases remaining between them. The CDR3 DNA is TGTGCCAGCAGCTTGGGCGAGAATCAGCCCCAGCATTTT. Translated, it gives CASSLGENQPQHF.

This chain links TRBV5-4 with TRBJ1-4; D is uncertain. Germline V lookup: CDR1 SGHNT, CDR2 YYREEE (reference sequence). The CDR3 is made up of 12 amino acids. The V gene lost 4 bases and the J gene lost 8 bases, with 9 bases spanning the gap. The CDR3 DNA reads as TGTGCCAGCAGCAACGTAGAGGAAAAACTGTTTTTT. Its translation is CASSNVEEKLFF.